Below, 24 T cell receptor beta chains from the same sample are listed, as sequenced in a study of T cell clonality in common variable immunodeficiency. Here immunoSEQ multiplex PCR was the method, and the copy in TCRdb shows in-frame clones only, minus some. The profile covers approximately 40,000 clones, none occurring a single time. The sequencing input was peripheral blood mononuclear cells. The source is a person aged 18-69 years in good health.

This clone has a count of ten or more. The CDR3 end falls 3 residues outside the read, so it is completed with the germline J gene. This chain connects TRBV18 to TRBJ2-3; TRBD2 matches 7 bases. J lost 4 bases, V lost 3 bases, and 10 bases had no gene match. This CDR3 has 16 residues. The germline V gene encodes CDR1 KGHSH and CDR2 LQKENI. The CDR3 loop reads CASSPRGGSGPDTQYF. The DNA read from the CDR3 is TGTGCCAGCTCACCCCGGGGAGGGAGTGGACCAGATACG.

This clone was recorded many times. The read stops 3 residues short of the end of the CDR3; the missing end is completed from the germline J gene. The chain employs TRBV20-1 and TRBJ2-3, with D maybe TRBD2 (5 bases). This CDR3 region has 13 residues. Germline CDR1 DFQATT, CDR2 SNEGSKA (reference sequence). Trimming removed 3 bases from V and 4 bases from J, with 11 bases in between. CDR3 residues: CSASGVPPDTQYF. The CDR3 DNA, read in part, is TGCAGTGCTAGCGGGGTCCCCCCAGATACG.

Ten or more counts support this clone. The CDR3 is CASSLPGQARYNEQFF. CDR3 DNA, as far as it was read: TGCGCCAGCAGCTTGCCCGGACAGGCCCGCTACAATGAG. The rearrangement joins TRBV5-1 to TRBJ2-1; 7 nucleotides line up with TRBD1. The read ends 3 residues shy of where the CDR3 ends; the end is completed using the germline J gene. The CDR3 runs to 16 residues. Germline CDR1 is SGHRS and CDR2 is YFSETQ. The trim removed 1 base at V and 3 bases at J, leaving 7 bases unmatched. The full variable domain, rest sourced from reference TRBV5-1 and TRBJ2-1, is KAGVTQTPRYLIKTRGQQVTLSCSPISGHRSVSWYQQTPGQGLQFLFEYFSETQRNKGNFPGRFSGRQFSNSRSEMNVSTLELGDSALYLCASSLPGQARYNEQFFGPGTRLTVL.

In this sample, this clone turned up many times. With the read ending 3 residues before the CDR3 end, the germline J gene is used to fill in that end. J is TRBJ2-4 and V is TRBV20-1; 9 bases line up with TRBD2. V dropped 1 base and J dropped 0; count of bases not matched to a gene: 4. There are 16 residues in the CDR3. CDR1 is DFQATT, CDR2 SNEGSKA, per germline (reference sequence). The CDR3 spells CSARVTSGLAKNIQYF. CDR3 DNA, as far as it was read: TGCAGTGCTAGAGTTACTAGCGGGTTAGCCAAAAACATT.

This clone was detected many times. The read ends 3 residues early relative to the CDR3; the germline J gene fills the gap. V is TRBV7-3 and J is TRBJ2-5, with 7 bases lining up with TRBD1. The CDR3 has 14 residues. With V trimmed by 2 bases and J by 5 bases, 5 bases remained unmatched. Germline-derived CDR1 and CDR2 are SGHTA and FQGTGA. CDR3 DNA, as far as it was read: TGTGCCAGCAGCTTATCCGGACAGGCGGAGACC. Translated, it gives CASSLSGQAET. The entire CDR3 protein is CASSLSGQAETQYF. The full variable domain, in which reference TRBV7-3 and TRBJ2-5 provide the parts outside the CDR3, is GAGVSQTPSNKVTEKGKYVELRCDPISGHTALYWYRQSLGQGPEFLIYFQGTGAADDSGLPNDRFFAVRPEGSVSTLKIQRTERGDSAVYLCASSLSGQAETQYFGPGTRLLVL.

This clone was recorded many times. Read coverage stops 3 residues before the CDR3 terminus; the germline J gene supplies the remainder. The chain couples TRBV5-1 to TRBJ2-6, with 7 bases that match TRBD1. This CDR3 comprises 16 residues. Looked up from germline, CDR1 is SGHRS and CDR2 is YFSETQ. V shed 1 base, J shed 2 bases, and the junction held 3 bases outside the gene matches. The part of the CDR3 DNA that was read is TGCGCCAGCAGCTTGAAACAGGGGCCTGGGGCCAACGTC. Translation: CASSLKQGPGANV. The full-length CDR3 reads as CASSLKQGPGANVLTF. Full variable domain (missing parts from reference TRBV5-1 and TRBJ2-6): KAGVTQTPRYLIKTRGQQVTLSCSPISGHRSVSWYQQTPGQGLQFLFEYFSETQRNKGNFPGRFSGRQFSNSRSEMNVSTLELGDSALYLCASSLKQGPGANVLTFGAGSRLTVL.

The table lists this clone with many counts. The observed sequence ends 3 residues before the CDR3 terminus, with the missing tail filled in from the germline J gene. V usage is TRBV4-2 and J usage is TRBJ2-7, with 11 bases that match TRBD2. J gave up 2 bases and V 0 bases, and 12 bases lay outside the gene matches. The CDR3 totals 19 residues. CDR1 LGHNA and CDR2 YNFKEQ come from the germline V gene. The chain's CDR3 is CASSQDVLAGGLPPYEQYF. The part of the CDR3 DNA that was read is TGTGCCAGCAGCCAAGATGTTCTAGCGGGAGGATTACCCCCCTACGAG.

This clone has a count of ten or more. The CDR3 extends 3 residues past the end of the read, so its final part is completed from the germline J gene. V is TRBV20-1 and J is TRBJ2-3; D might be TRBD2 (6 bases). This CDR3 is 16 amino acids long. Germline V CDR1 and CDR2: DFQATT, SNEGSKA (reference sequence). Trimming took off 0 bases at V and 0 bases at J, with 13 bases between the two ends. The CDR3 DNA, read in part, is TGCAGTGCTAGAGATGGTGCCCGGGGGAGCACAGATACG. Protein product: CSARDGARGSTDT. Given in full, the CDR3 is CSARDGARGSTDTQYF.

This clone has at least ten counts. The sequenced part of the CDR3 DNA is TGTGCCAGCATCCGGGGGAGCGGTAGCACCGGGGAG. Translating it yields CASIRGSGSTGE. The CDR3 in its entirety is CASIRGSGSTGELFF. This rearrangement joins TRBV11-2 to TRBJ2-2; maybe TRBD2 (6 bases). With the read ending 3 residues before the CDR3 end, the germline J gene is used to fill in that end. The CDR3 covers 15 residues. Germline CDR1 is SGHAT and CDR2 is FQNNGV. Trimming left V 7 bases short and J 4 bases short, with 16 bases between.

This clone was counted many times. Coverage ceases 3 residues before the CDR3 finishes, and the germline J gene fills in the end. This chain uses TRBV20-1 with TRBJ1-1, with 11 positions matching TRBD1. Germline-derived CDR1 and CDR2 are DFQATT and SNEGSKA (reference sequence). CDR3 length equals 15 residues. Trimming at V came to 0 bases and at J to 4 bases, leaving 4 bases not matched to a gene. CDR3: CSARDFGQGATEAFF. The covered CDR3 bases are TGCAGTGCTAGAGATTTTGGACAGGGGGCCACTGAA.

In its sample, this clone was seen many times. The CDR3 end falls 3 residues outside the read, so it is completed with the germline J gene. The chain uses TRBV19 and TRBJ1-2; D ambiguous. The V end lost 3 bases, the J end lost 4 bases, and 12 bases lay between the germline ends. The length of the CDR3 is 14 residues. Germline assignment: CDR1 LNHDA and CDR2 SQIVND (reference sequence). The CDR3 sequence: CASSIQDGLYGYTF. The DNA read from the CDR3 is TGTGCCAGTAGTATCCAGGACGGACTCTATGGC.

This clone has a count of ten or more. Coverage ceases 3 residues before the CDR3 finishes, and the germline J gene fills in the end. This chain uses TRBV6-1 with TRBJ2-1, with TRBD1 as a possible D gene (6 bases). Germline CDR1 is MNHNS and CDR2 is SASEGT. Trimming stripped 2 bases from V and 8 bases from J, with 10 bases between. The CDR3 has 13 residues. The CDR3 bases that were read are TGTGCCAGCAGTGAATCAGGGGTGCATGAG. It translates to CASSESGVHE. The CDR3, in full, reads CASSESGVHEQFF.

This clone occurred many times. The read falls 3 residues short of the CDR3 end, and the missing part is taken from the germline J gene. This sequence joins TRBV2 and TRBJ2-5, with TRBD2 matching over 9 bases. The CDR3 runs to 15 residues. CDR1 is SNHLY and CDR2 is FYNNEI in the germline V gene. Germline trimming cut 4 bases from V and 4 bases from J; bases unmatched to any gene: 7. The sequenced CDR3 bases are TGTGCCAGCAGTGGGAGTAGCGGGAGTGGAGAGACC. The encoded protein is CASSGSSGSGET. The CDR3, in full, reads CASSGSSGSGETQYF.

In this sample, this clone turned up many times. This chain's CDR3 is CASSVSLAGPPYEQYF. The CDR3 DNA, read in part, is TGTGCCAGCAGTGTGTCCTTAGCGGGGCCCCCTTACGAG. The chain joins TRBV6-1 to TRBJ2-7; 8 bases align to TRBD2. Read sequence stops 3 residues before the CDR3 end, and the germline J gene provides the missing end. The CDR3 consists of 16 residues. In germline, CDR1 is MNHNS, CDR2 SASEGT. After removal of 4 bases from V and 4 bases from J, the junction contained 12 bases not matched to a gene.

This clone has ten or more counts. Read sequence stops 3 residues before the CDR3 end, and the germline J gene provides the missing end. The V gene is TRBV20-1, the J gene TRBJ1-2; TRBD1 is a possible D gene (5 bases). The CDR3 runs 12 residues. V gave up 5 bases and J gave up 6 bases, with 13 bases separating them. Per the germline V gene, CDR1 is DFQATT and CDR2 is SNEGSKA (reference sequence). The covered CDR3 bases are TGCAGTGCTTCAGGGTCCCCTGATGGC. Translated, it gives CSASGSPDG. Given in full, the CDR3 is CSASGSPDGYTF.

At least ten counts were recorded for this clone. The CDR3 spells CASTTSGANVLTF. CDR3 bases read: TGTGCCAGTACTACCTCTGGGGCCAACGTC. The rearrangement links TRBV19 to TRBJ2-6, with D unresolved. The read ends 3 residues early relative to the CDR3; the germline J gene fills the gap. The CDR3 runs to 13 residues. CDR1 and CDR2 (germline): LNHDA, SQIVND (reference sequence). V lost 7 bases and J lost 0, with 4 bases in between.

This clone was recorded at least ten times. The chain's CDR3 is CSARERRDRVGEETQYF. The CDR3 bases that were read are TGCAGTGCTAGAGAAAGGAGGGACAGGGTGGGGGAAGAGACC. The rearrangement joins TRBV20-1 to TRBJ2-5, with 9 bases fitting TRBD1. The CDR3 end is not reached by the read, which stops 3 residues before it; the germline J gene fills it in. V lost 0 bases, J lost 3 bases, and 11 bases stayed unmatched. Germline-derived CDR1 and CDR2 are DFQATT and SNEGSKA (reference sequence). The CDR3 spans 17 residues.

In this sample, this clone turned up many times. Sequencing ends 3 residues short of the CDR3 end; the germline J gene provides the rest. The rearrangement joins TRBV19 to TRBJ1-1; D unclear. Looked up from germline, CDR1 is LNHDA and CDR2 is SQIVND (reference sequence). The length of the CDR3 is 13 residues. Trimming stripped 2 bases from V and 0 bases from J, with 4 bases between. CDR3 in amino acids: CASSITLNTEAFF. Incomplete CDR3 DNA: TGTGCCAGTAGTATAACTTTGAACACTGAA.

This clone has ten or more counts. The read ends 3 residues early relative to the CDR3; the germline J gene fills the gap. This chain links TRBV2 with TRBJ2-7, with a tentative D call TRBD1 (6 bases). The CDR3 consists of 13 residues. V lost 5 bases and J 3 bases, leaving 11 bases between the germline ends. In germline, CDR1 is SNHLY, CDR2 FYNNEI. CDR3 sequence reads: CASSRTASYEQYF. The part of the CDR3 DNA that was read is TGTGCCAGCAGTCGGACAGCCAGCTACGAG.

At least ten counts were recorded for this clone. The read terminates 3 residues before the CDR3 end, so the remaining end is supplied by the germline J gene. This sequence joins TRBV5-4 and TRBJ2-2, with 7 positions matching TRBD1. From germline, CDR1 is SGHNT and CDR2 YYREEE (reference sequence). The trim removed 5 bases at V and 5 bases at J, leaving 6 bases unmatched. This CDR3 contains 14 residues. CDR3 residues: CASRLRDSTGELFF. The sequenced CDR3 bases are TGTGCCAGCAGGCTAAGGGACAGTACCGGGGAG.

In this sample, this clone turned up a few times. The read comes to an end 3 residues before the CDR3 does, leaving the germline J gene to fill in the end. The gene calls are TRBV6-1 and TRBJ2-7, with D unresolved. The CDR3 covers 14 residues. V lost 0 bases and J lost 2, with 8 bases in between. Germline CDR1 MNHNS, CDR2 SASEGT. The CDR3 DNA, read in part, is TGTGCCAGCAGTGAAGCGATAGTCCCCTACGAG. This sequence encodes CASSEAIVPYE. The entire CDR3 sequence reads CASSEAIVPYEQYF.

This clone was seen only a few times. The CDR3 end lies 3 residues beyond the end of the read and is filled in from the germline J gene. The chain employs TRBV7-2 and TRBJ2-5; the match to TRBD1 covers 10 bases. Trimming took 5 bases from V and 5 from J; bases not matched to a gene: 8. The CDR3 length is 15 residues. Germline-derived CDR1 and CDR2 are SGHTA and FQGNSA. The CDR3 sequence: CASSRDRGRAETQYF. CDR3 DNA (partial): TGTGCCAGCAGCCGAGACAGGGGGCGCGCCGAGACC.

This clone was recorded many times. The CDR3 extends 3 residues past the end of the read, so its final part is completed from the germline J gene. The chain has TRBV5-1 and TRBJ2-5, with 8 nucleotides matching TRBD2. Trimming cost V 7 bases and J 5 bases; bases outside gene matches: 10. This CDR3 has 14 amino acids. CDR1 is SGHRS and CDR2 is YFSETQ in the germline V gene. The DNA read from the CDR3 is TGCGCCAGCGCTCACGGGGGGGCCACGGAGACC. It encodes CASAHGGATET. The whole CDR3 sequence is CASAHGGATETQYF. The variable domain in full, completed from reference TRBV5-1 and TRBJ2-5, reads KAGVTQTPRYLIKTRGQQVTLSCSPISGHRSVSWYQQTPGQGLQFLFEYFSETQRNKGNFPGRFSGRQFSNSRSEMNVSTLELGDSALYLCASAHGGATETQYFGPGTRLLVL.

This clone was recorded at least ten times. The read finishes 3 residues shy of the CDR3 end, and the germline J gene is used to complete it. This chain uses TRBV18 with TRBJ2-7, with D perhaps matching TRBD1 (6 bases). Looked up from germline, CDR1 is KGHSH and CDR2 is LQKENI. Trimming shortened V by 1 base and J by 5 bases, and 12 bases separated the two germline ends. The CDR3 runs 14 residues. CDR3 loop: CASSPRTGQNEQYF. CDR3 DNA, as far as it was read: TGTGCCAGCTCACCACGAACAGGACAGAACGAG.